These 29 T cell receptor beta chains originate from one sample sequenced in a study of early T cells in non-severe SARS-CoV-2 infection. TCRdb independently ran MiXCR on the 5' RACE reads; one entry per CDR3 protein. The table includes more than 20,000 distinct CDR3 sequences, 3.5% to 5% detected once. The sample comprised whole blood. The receptor source for this set is an adult who was a healthcare worker with PCR-confirmed SARS-CoV-2 infection or an uninfected control (not recorded which).

This clonotype occurred many times. V gene TRBV20-1 combines with J gene TRBJ1-2; possibly TRBD1 for D (5 bases). Germline lookup yields CDR1 DFQATT and CDR2 SNEGSKA (reference sequence). This CDR3 spans 15 amino acids. V was pared by 1 base and J by 4 bases, with 16 bases between. The CDR3 spells CSARASRGLGYGYTF. The DNA for the CDR3 is TGCAGTGCTAGAGCCTCGAGGGGTTTGGGCTATGGCTACACCTTC.

This clonotype was seen many times. The chain recombines TRBV5-1 with TRBJ2-4; no clear D gene. Germline CDR1 SGHRS, CDR2 YFSETQ. Trimming shortened V by 0 bases and J by 12 bases, and 7 bases separated the two germline ends. This CDR3 spans 11 amino acids. The CDR3 sequence: CASSLEGAQYF. The CDR3, as DNA: TGCGCCAGCAGCTTGGAAGGAGCTCAGTACTTC.

At least ten counts were recorded for this clonotype. The chain couples TRBV20-1 to TRBJ2-1; maybe TRBD2 (6 bases). CDR3 length equals 16 residues. Germline V gene data show CDR1 as DFQATT and CDR2 as SNEGSKA (reference sequence). V was shortened by 6 bases and J by 1 base, with 19 bases between the two germline ends. CDR3 bases: TGCAGTGCCGTTCCAGCCGGGGGAATATCCTACAATGAGCAGTTCTTC. As protein: CSAVPAGGISYNEQFF.

This clonotype was found many times. The CDR3 region has the DNA TGTGCCAGCAGCGTAGGAGGGAGCGGTTCCAATGAGCAGTTCTTC. It is translated as CASSVGGSGSNEQFF. The chain joins TRBV9 to TRBJ2-1, with a tentative D call TRBD2 (5 bases). The CDR3 runs 15 residues. Deletions cut 0 bases from V and 6 bases from J, with 13 bases between. Germline V gives CDR1 SGDLS, CDR2 YYNGEE.

This rearrangement joins TRBV28 to TRBJ2-5; TRBD1 matches 7 bases. This CDR3 spans 14 amino acids. Per the germline V gene, CDR1 is MDHEN and CDR2 is SYDVKM. Trimming removed 5 bases from V and 1 base from J; junction bases left unmatched: 4. The CDR3 sequence is CASSTRQGQETQYF. In DNA, the CDR3 is TGTGCCAGCAGTACTCGACAGGGCCAAGAGACCCAGTACTTC.

This clonotype was detected many times. The junction does not match germline at one end; this may be a read error. V usage is TRBV30 and J usage is TRBJ2-7; D is possibly TRBD2 (5 bases). This CDR3 spans 12 amino acids. Germline-derived CDR1 and CDR2 are GTSNPN and SVGIG (reference sequence). CDR3 protein: CAWNLHVGSSSF. The DNA of the CDR3 is TGTGCCTGGAACCTACACGTGGGGAGCAGCTCTTTC.

This clonotype was seen ten or more times. The genes are TRBV7-9 and TRBJ1-1, with a possible D match to TRBD1 (5 bases). Trimming took off 3 bases at V and 1 base at J, with 6 bases between the two ends. Germline V lookup: CDR1 SEHNR, CDR2 FQNEAQ (reference sequence). The CDR3 spans 13 residues. The CDR3 DNA reads TGTGCCAGCAGCTTTACAGGGAACACTGAAGCTTTCTTT. This translates into CASSFTGNTEAFF. The full variable domain, rest sourced from reference TRBV7-9 and TRBJ1-1, is DTGVSQNPRHKITKRGQNVTFRCDPISEHNRLYWYRQTLGQGPEFLTYFQNEAQLEKSRLLSDRFSAERPKGSFSTLEIQRTEQGDSAMYLCASSFTGNTEAFFGQGTRLTVV.

This clonotype has only a few counts. This chain links TRBV6-4 with TRBJ2-3; 7 bases fit TRBD2. Germline V gene lookup returns CDR1 MRHNA and CDR2 SNTAGT. The CDR3 is 13 residues long. Trimming took 3 bases from V and 3 from J; bases not matched to a gene: 0. The CDR3 is CASSERETDTQYF. The CDR3 coding sequence is TGTGCCAGCAGTGAGCGGGAGACAGATACGCAGTATTTT.

This clonotype has a count of ten or more. The rearrangement links TRBV7-6 to TRBJ1-4, with D maybe TRBD1 (5 bases). There are 16 residues in the CDR3. Germline V gene lookup returns CDR1 SGHVS and CDR2 FNYEAQ. The V gene lost 2 bases and the J gene lost 5 bases, with 15 bases spanning the gap. CDR3 in amino acids: CASSLRTVGGNEKLFF. CDR3 nucleotide sequence: TGTGCCAGCAGCTTACGGACCGTGGGGGGGAATGAAAAACTGTTTTTT.

This clonotype was counted ten times or more. This rearrangement joins TRBV7-9 to TRBJ2-3; the D is unclear. Looked up from germline, CDR1 is SEHNR and CDR2 is FQNEAQ (reference sequence). Trimming took 7 bases from V and 7 from J, leaving 21 bases between them. The CDR3 is 15 amino acids. The CDR3 loop reads CASKRVHESLNTQYF. The CDR3 DNA follows: TGTGCCAGCAAGAGAGTCCATGAGAGCCTAAATACGCAGTATTTT.

This clonotype showed up many times. The V gene is TRBV20-1, the J gene TRBJ2-7; D might be TRBD1 (6 bases). In germline, CDR1 is DFQATT, CDR2 SNEGSKA (reference sequence). CDR3 length: 16 amino acids. Trimming took 0 bases from V and 1 from J, leaving 16 bases between them. CDR3 sequence (DNA): TGCAGTGCTAGAGATCAGGGGTCAGGCGGTTCCTACGAGCAGTACTTC. It is translated as CSARDQGSGGSYEQYF.

This clonotype appeared many times. The chain links TRBV2 to TRBJ2-1; D uncertain. Germline V lookup: CDR1 SNHLY, CDR2 FYNNEI. This CDR3 spans 13 amino acids. V was clipped by 0 bases and J by 14 bases, with 14 bases between them. Here the CDR3 reads CASSEALGDPEFF. The CDR3 DNA is TGTGCCAGCAGTGAAGCCCTAGGAGACCCAGAGTTCTTC.

The rearrangement uses TRBV19 and TRBJ1-5, with D unclear. The CDR3 length is 14 residues. Deletions cut 4 bases from V and 4 bases from J, with 11 bases between. Germline assignment: CDR1 LNHDA and CDR2 SQIVND (reference sequence). CDR3 sequence (DNA): TGTGCCAGTAGTAAGTCCGGAAGGAATCAGCCCCAGCATTTT. Its protein is CASSKSGRNQPQHF.

This clonotype was seen many times. The chain joins TRBV6-5 to TRBJ2-5; 13 bases map to TRBD2. The CDR3 sequence is 16 residues long. After removal of 3 bases from V and 5 bases from J, the junction contained 6 bases not matched to a gene. Germline V CDR1 and CDR2: MNHEY, SVGAGI. The CDR3 here is CASSYLLAGGHETQYF. The CDR3 nucleotides are TGTGCCAGCAGTTATTTACTAGCGGGAGGGCATGAGACCCAGTACTTC.

In this sample, this clonotype turned up a few times. This chain's CDR3 is CASTTQGGQEGADTQYF. The CDR3 coding sequence is TGTGCCAGCACCACTCAGGGAGGGCAGGAGGGGGCAGATACGCAGTATTTT. This chain links TRBV7-9 with TRBJ2-3; D is possibly TRBD2 (7 bases). CDR3 length equals 17 residues. Trimming pared 7 bases from V and 4 bases from J, leaving 24 bases between. Germline V gene data show CDR1 as SEHNR and CDR2 as FQNEAQ (reference sequence).

This clonotype was seen a few times. V usage is TRBV12-3 or TRBV12-4 and J usage is TRBJ1-6; D call uncertain. The CDR3 is 14 amino acids. Trimming pared 2 bases from V and 9 bases from J, leaving 11 bases between. The CDR3 region is CASSLLGLGSPLHF. CDR3 bases: TGTGCCAGCAGTTTACTCGGCCTTGGTTCACCCCTCCACTTT.

This clonotype was recorded many times. The chain couples TRBV27 to TRBJ1-2; tentatively, D is TRBD1 (6 bases). The germline V gene encodes CDR1 MNHEY and CDR2 SMNVEV (reference sequence). V lost 6 bases to trimming and J lost 2 bases, with 13 bases between them. The length of the CDR3 is 14 residues. DNA of the CDR3: TGTGCCAGCAGGGCACAGGGACGGAACTATGGCTACACCTTC. Translating it yields CASRAQGRNYGYTF.

This clonotype was recorded at least ten times. This rearrangement joins TRBV28 to TRBJ2-1, with 9 bases identical to TRBD1. CDR3 length: 14 amino acids. The V gene's germline CDR1 is MDHEN and CDR2 SYDVKM. The V and J ends lost 8 bases and 3 bases, in that order; junction bases with no gene match: 5. Here the CDR3 reads CASCRDRVYNEQFF. In DNA form, the CDR3 reads TGTGCCAGCTGCCGGGACAGGGTCTACAATGAGCAGTTCTTC. The full variable domain, its missing parts supplied by reference TRBV28 and TRBJ2-1, is DVKVTQSSRYLVKRTGEKVFLECVQDMDHENMFWYRQDPGLGLRLIYFSYDVKMKEKGDIPEGYSVSREKKERFSLILESASTNQTSMYLCASCRDRVYNEQFFGPGTRLTVL.

The sample holds many counts of this clonotype. V gene TRBV14 combines with J gene TRBJ2-7; D is tentatively TRBD1 or TRBD2 (6 bases each). V lost 1 base to trimming and J lost 10 bases, with 11 bases between them. The length of the CDR3 is 12 residues. The germline V gene has CDR1 SGHDN and CDR2 FVKESK. The CDR3 DNA is TGTGCCAGCAGCCAAGGGCTCGGGGGCCAGTACTTC. It specifies CASSQGLGGQYF.

This clonotype was seen a few times. The V call is TRBV29-1, the J call TRBJ1-1; no clear D gene. This CDR3 has 13 residues. CDR1 and CDR2 from the germline V gene are SQVTM and ANQGSEA. Between the trimmed V and J ends, which lost 3 bases and 2 bases, there was a span of 10 bases. Here the CDR3 reads CSVEDGFNTEAFF. The DNA of the CDR3 is TGCAGCGTTGAGGACGGCTTTAACACTGAAGCTTTCTTT. The full variable domain, completed using reference TRBV29-1 and TRBJ1-1, is SAVISQKPSRDICQRGTSLTIQCQVDSQVTMMFWYRQQPGQSLTLIATANQGSEATYESGFVIDKFPISRPNLTFSTLTVSNMSPEDSSIYLCSVEDGFNTEAFFGQGTRLTVV.

This clonotype was counted at least ten times. The CDR3 DNA follows: TGTGCCAGCAGCACCACTAGCGGGTCCTACGAGCAGTACTTC. Amino acids: CASSTTSGSYEQYF. The V gene is TRBV7-9, the J gene TRBJ2-7, with TRBD2 identical over 9 bases. The V gene's germline CDR1 is SEHNR and CDR2 FQNEAQ (reference sequence). The CDR3 sequence is 14 residues long. V lost 5 bases, J lost 1 base, and 3 bases stayed unmatched.

The rearrangement joins TRBV27 to TRBJ2-7, with 7 bases fitting TRBD2. CDR1 is MNHEY, CDR2 SMNVEV, per germline (reference sequence). V shed 6 bases and J 5 bases; nucleotides not matched to a gene: 13. The CDR3 loop spans 15 amino acids. The CDR3 spells CASSQSAGESDEQYF. The DNA of the CDR3 is TGTGCCAGCAGCCAGAGCGCGGGAGAAAGCGACGAGCAGTACTTC.

This clonotype has just a few counts. The J gene is TRBJ2-2, the V gene TRBV5-1; D might be TRBD1 (6 bases). The CDR3 has 14 amino acids. CDR1 SGHRS and CDR2 YFSETQ come from the germline V gene. V gave up 4 bases and J gave up 6 bases, with 13 bases separating them. CDR3 amino acids: CASSTSGTPGELFF. The CDR3 DNA sequence: TGCGCCAGCAGCACATCCGGGACACCCGGGGAGCTGTTTTTT.

This clonotype was found many times. The chain combines TRBV7-9 with TRBJ1-1; no definite D call. The V and J ends lost 5 bases and 3 bases respectively, with 19 bases between them. This CDR3 region has 16 residues. Germline assignment: CDR1 SEHNR and CDR2 FQNEAQ (reference sequence). Written as DNA, the CDR3 is TGTGCCAGCAGCCCTTGGGATCCGAGGCTGGACACTGAAGCTTTCTTT. Translation: CASSPWDPRLDTEAFF.

There are many counts of this clonotype. The rearrangement links TRBV23-1 to TRBJ2-2, with D possibly TRBD1 on 6 matching bases. TRBV23-1 is flagged as an ORF with uncertain function. The V and J ends lost 4 bases and 5 bases respectively, with 17 bases between them. This CDR3 is 16 amino acids long. CDR3 protein: CASSPGVTGQTGELFF. CDR3 in DNA: TGCGCCAGCAGTCCCGGAGTGACAGGCCAAACCGGGGAGCTGTTTTTT.

At least ten counts were recorded for this clonotype. The rearrangement joins TRBV7-9 to TRBJ1-1; D is unclear. Deletions cut 7 bases from V and 5 bases from J, with 14 bases between. The V gene's germline CDR1 is SEHNR and CDR2 FQNEAQ (reference sequence). The length of the CDR3 is 13 residues. The CDR3 region is CASIPPAGTEAFF. Here the CDR3 DNA reads TGTGCCAGCATCCCCCCAGCAGGTACTGAAGCTTTCTTT.

The chain combines TRBV7-9 with TRBJ2-2; the D is unclear. The CDR3 spans 15 residues. V was cut by 4 bases and J by 0 bases, with 9 bases left in between. Per the germline V gene, CDR1 is SEHNR and CDR2 is FQNEAQ (reference sequence). CDR3 protein: CASSSGTANTGELFF. CDR3 DNA: TGTGCCAGCAGCTCGGGTACAGCGAACACCGGGGAGCTGTTTTTT.

This clonotype has ten or more counts. The V and J genes are TRBV3-1 and TRBJ1-1; 7 bases line up with TRBD1. The trim removed 4 bases at V and 4 bases at J, leaving 9 bases unmatched. Looked up from germline, CDR1 is LGHDT and CDR2 is YNNKEL (reference sequence). This CDR3 comprises 15 residues. As DNA, the CDR3 is TGTGCCAGCAGCCCTCGGACAGGTCGAGGCACTGAAGCTTTCTTT. Translated: CASSPRTGRGTEAFF.

This clonotype occurred many times. The gene calls are TRBV5-1 and TRBJ2-1, with no clear D. V lost 4 bases to trimming and J lost 6 bases, with 11 bases between them. CDR3 length: 13 residues. The germline gives CDR1 SGHRS, CDR2 YFSETQ. The chain's CDR3 is CASSLTVGNEQFF. In DNA, the CDR3 is TGCGCCAGCAGCCTTACGGTAGGCAATGAGCAGTTCTTC.